A selection of T cell receptor beta chains follows, all from one sample in a study of blood T cells in healthy people across ages. TCRdb called the 5' RACE reads again in MiXCR, with one record for every CDR3 protein. Here the sample spans roughly 930,000 distinct CDR3 sequences, under 50% being singletons. The sample consisted of blood. The receptors come from a man aged 25-45 years in good health. Both conserved end residues are part of each CDR3. Each record gives: CDR3 protein, CDR3 DNA, V gene, J gene, D gene, clone size. The D gene is left open where the match is weak. For some rows the clone size is stated as once, few or many, or as a class when expanded; others skip it.

CDR3: CASIRLAGHEQFF
DNA: TGTGCCAGCATCCGACTAGCGGGGCATGAGCAGTTCTTC
V: TRBV6-2/TRBV6-3
J: TRBJ2-1
D: TRBD2
size: once

CDR3: CASSRGAGARETQYF
DNA: TGTGCCAGCAGTAGGGGCGCGGGAGCCAGGGAGACCCAGTACTTC
V: TRBV6-6
J: TRBJ2-5
D: TRBD2
size: -

CDR3: CAWSVMLNTEAFF
DNA: TGTGCCTGGAGTGTAATGTTGAACACTGAAGCTTTCTTT
V: TRBV30
J: TRBJ1-1
D: -
size: -

CDR3: CASSETFTSYGYTF
DNA: TGTGCCAGCAGTGAGACATTTACCTCCTATGGCTACACCTTC
V: TRBV2
J: TRBJ1-2
D: -
size: -

CDR3: CASSQDYRGTGANVLTF
DNA: TGTGCCAGCAGCCAAGATTACAGGGGGACTGGGGCCAACGTCCTGACTTTC
V: TRBV4-2
J: TRBJ2-6
D: TRBD1
size: -

CDR3: CASSLHRPGKNTEAFF
DNA: TGTGCCAGCAGCTTACACCGTCCGGGGAAGAACACTGAAGCTTTCTTT
V: TRBV7-3
J: TRBJ1-1
D: -
size: -

CDR3: CSARGGNRDYEQYF
DNA: TGCAGTGCTAGAGGAGGAAACAGAGACTACGAGCAGTACTTC
V: TRBV20-1
J: TRBJ2-7
D: -
size: few

CDR3: CAWSAPPTSGQETQYF
DNA: TGTGCCTGGAGTGCCCCCCCGACTAGCGGTCAAGAGACCCAGTACTTC
V: TRBV30
J: TRBJ2-5
D: TRBD2
size: few

CDR3: CASSLAEVQPQHF
DNA: TGTGCCAGCAGTTTAGCGGAGGTACAGCCCCAGCATTTT
V: TRBV12-3/TRBV12-4
J: TRBJ1-5
D: -
size: -

CDR3: CASSLFGSGTLFYEQYF
DNA: TGTGCCAGCAGTTTATTCGGCTCAGGGACCCTATTTTACGAGCAGTACTTC
V: TRBV28
J: TRBJ2-7
D: -
size: many